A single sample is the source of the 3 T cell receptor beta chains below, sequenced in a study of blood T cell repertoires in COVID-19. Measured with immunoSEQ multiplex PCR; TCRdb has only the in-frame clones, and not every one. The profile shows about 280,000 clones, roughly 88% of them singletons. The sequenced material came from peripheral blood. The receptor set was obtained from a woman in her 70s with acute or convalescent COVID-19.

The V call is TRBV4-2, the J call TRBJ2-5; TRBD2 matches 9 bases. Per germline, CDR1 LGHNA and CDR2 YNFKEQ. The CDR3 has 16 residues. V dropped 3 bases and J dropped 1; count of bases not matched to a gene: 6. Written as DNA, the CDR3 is TGTGCCAGCAGCCAGGGAGGCGGGGGGGGCCAAGAGACCCAGTACTTC. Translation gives CASSQGGGGGQETQYF.

In DNA, the CDR3 is TGTGCCAGCAGTGAGGGGGGACGGGTCTATGGCTACACCTTC. It is translated as CASSEGGRVYGYTF. V is TRBV2 and J is TRBJ1-2; D perhaps matches TRBD1 (5 bases). Trimming stripped 3 bases from V and 4 bases from J, with 12 bases between. The length of the CDR3 is 14 residues. Germline values: CDR1 SNHLY, CDR2 FYNNEI.

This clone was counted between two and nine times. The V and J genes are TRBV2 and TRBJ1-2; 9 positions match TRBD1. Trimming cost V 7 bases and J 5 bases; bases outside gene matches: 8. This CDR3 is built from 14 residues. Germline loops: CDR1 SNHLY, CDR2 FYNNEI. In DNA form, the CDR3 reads TGTGCCAGCATGCTGGGACAGGGAGGTTATGGCTACACCTTC. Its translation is CASMLGQGGYGYTF.